This T cell receptor (beta chain) is drawn from a study of beta chain features in type 1 diabetes. Of note for this clone: What it recognizes is unknown. At the DNA level, this CDR3 is encoded by other sequences in the same sample as well.

Expressed TCRB transcripts were sequenced after all isolated RNA was converted to cDNA. Using immunoSEQ multiplex PCR, the repertoire was profiled, and TCRdb retains in-frame clones only, with some absent. The sample consists of 500,000 to 650,000 clones, 9.5% to 15% of them appearing once. Germline CDR1 is GTSNPN and CDR2 is SVGIG (reference sequence). This CDR3 spans 13 amino acids. Trimming cost V 2 bases and J 4 bases, with 9 bases left between them. Findings of the study overall: Moderately but significantly shorter TCRB CDR3s were found in Type 1 diabetes patients in all four CD4+ subsets.

This receptor was taken from a man between 25 and 39 years old with type 1 diabetes. V gene TRBV30 combines with J gene TRBJ1-5, with D hard to call. The sample taken for sequencing was naive CD4+ T cells from blood. DNA of the CDR3: TGTGCCTGGAGTACGAGGGTAAATCAGCCCCAGCATTTT. Encoded protein: CAWSTRVNQPQHF.